These T cell receptor beta chains were read from a single sample in a study of follicular helper T cells after annual influenza vaccination. Assay: immunoSEQ multiplex PCR; the TCRdb copy retains only in-frame clones and omits some. The data show 150 to 160 clones, 85% to 90% seen once. This specimen consisted of CXCR5+ CD38+ circulating T follicular helper cells from blood, obtained on the day of influenza vaccination. Receptors originate from an adult who received the influenza vaccine. Both conserved end residues are part of each CDR3. Fields, in order: D gene, J gene, V gene, CDR3 DNA, CDR3 protein. The D gene is left open where the match is weak.

D: NA; J: TRBJ1-1; V: TRBV2; DNA: TGTGCCAGCATTGGGCAGGGTAACACTGAAGCTTTCTTT; CDR3: CASIGQGNTEAFF
D: TRBD2; J: TRBJ2-2; V: TRBV5-6; DNA: TGTGCCAGCAGCCGACCCGTAAGCGGGAGTTTAAACACCGGGGAGCTGTTTTTT; CDR3: CASSRPVSGSLNTGELFF
D: NA; J: TRBJ2-1; V: TRBV30; DNA: TGTGCCTGGAGTAACGGCTACAATGAGCAGTTCTTC; CDR3: CAWSNGYNEQFF
D: NA; J: TRBJ1-2; V: TRBV5-1; DNA: TGCGCCAGCAGCTTGGCCGCCACCGGTTCCTATGGCTACACCTTC; CDR3: CASSLAATGSYGYTF
D: NA; J: TRBJ2-7; V: TRBV7-2; DNA: TGTGCCAGCAGCCGTCCACCGTCGGGGGACGACGAGCAGTACTTC; CDR3: CASSRPPSGDDEQYF
D: TRBD1; J: TRBJ1-6; V: TRBV5-1; DNA: TGCGCCAGCAGCTTGGGCGGGACAGGGGGCCATTCACCCCTCCACTTT; CDR3: CASSLGGTGGHSPLHF
D: NA; J: TRBJ1-4; V: TRBV23-1; DNA: TGCGCCAGCAGTCAATCTACCGCACGAGGTAATGAAAAACTGTTTTTT; CDR3: CASSQSTARGNEKLFF
D: TRBD1; J: TRBJ1-2; V: TRBV5-4; DNA: TGTGCCAGCAGCTTGTGGCAGGGGGACTATGGCTACACCTTC; CDR3: CASSLWQGDYGYTF
D: NA; J: TRBJ2-2; V: TRBV4-1; DNA: TGCGCCAGCAGCCAAGAGGGACTTAGGAACACCGGGGAGCTGTTTTTT; CDR3: CASSQEGLRNTGELFF
D: TRBD1; J: TRBJ1-3; V: TRBV5-1; DNA: TGCGCCAGCAGCGCGGGGACAGGGGAAGGAAACACCATATATTTT; CDR3: CASSAGTGEGNTIYF
D: TRBD2; J: TRBJ2-1; V: TRBV9; DNA: TGTGCCAGCAGCGTACGGAGCGGGGGGGCCTACAATGAGCAGTTCTTC; CDR3: CASSVRSGGAYNEQFF
D: NA; J: TRBJ1-4; V: TRBV2; DNA: TGTGCCAGCAGACCCACGGGGGTTGCAACTAATGAAAAACTGTTTTTT; CDR3: CASRPTGVATNEKLFF
D: NA; J: TRBJ1-2; V: TRBV7-8; DNA: TGTGCCAGCAGCTTAGGGCAGGAACGCTATGGCTACACCTTC; CDR3: CASSLGQERYGYTF
D: NA; J: TRBJ2-1; V: TRBV28; DNA: TGTGCCAGCAGTTTAACAGGGAGATCCTACAATGAGCAGTTCTTC; CDR3: CASSLTGRSYNEQFF